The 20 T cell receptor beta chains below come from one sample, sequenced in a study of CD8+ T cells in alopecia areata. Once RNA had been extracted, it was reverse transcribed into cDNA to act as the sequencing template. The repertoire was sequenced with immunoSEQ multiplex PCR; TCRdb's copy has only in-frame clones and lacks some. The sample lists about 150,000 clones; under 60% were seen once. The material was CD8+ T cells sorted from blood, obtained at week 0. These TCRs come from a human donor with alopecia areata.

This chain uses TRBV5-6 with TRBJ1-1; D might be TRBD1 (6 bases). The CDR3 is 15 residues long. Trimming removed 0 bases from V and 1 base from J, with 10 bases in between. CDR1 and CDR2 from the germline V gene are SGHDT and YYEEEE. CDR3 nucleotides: TGTGCCAGCAGCTTGGGGCCGGGACAGAACACTGAAGCTTTCTTT. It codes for CASSLGPGQNTEAFF.

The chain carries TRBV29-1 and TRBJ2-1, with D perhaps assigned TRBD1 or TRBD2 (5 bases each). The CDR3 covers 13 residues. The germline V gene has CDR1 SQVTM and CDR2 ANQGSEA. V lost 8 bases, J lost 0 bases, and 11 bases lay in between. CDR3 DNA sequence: TGCAGCTACCGAGGGGTCTCCTACAATGAGCAGTTCTTC. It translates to CSYRGVSYNEQFF.

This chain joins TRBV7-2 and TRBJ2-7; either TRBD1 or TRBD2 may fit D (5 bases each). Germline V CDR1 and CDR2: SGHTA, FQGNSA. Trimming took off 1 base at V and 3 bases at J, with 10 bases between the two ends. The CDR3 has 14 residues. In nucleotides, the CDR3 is TGTGCCAGCAGCTTAGGGATGGGGGACTACGAGCAGTACTTC. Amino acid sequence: CASSLGMGDYEQYF. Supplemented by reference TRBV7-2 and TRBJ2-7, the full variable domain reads GAGVSQSPSNKVTEKGKDVELRCDPISGHTALYWYRQSLGQGLEFLIYFQGNSAPDKSGLPSDRFSAERTGGSVSTLTIQRTQQEDSAVYLCASSLGMGDYEQYFGPGTRLTVT.

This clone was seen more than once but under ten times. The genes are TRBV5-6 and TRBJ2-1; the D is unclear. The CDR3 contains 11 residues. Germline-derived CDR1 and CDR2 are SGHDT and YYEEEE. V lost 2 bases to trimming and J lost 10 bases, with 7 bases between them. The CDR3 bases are TGTGCCAGCAGCTTTGGGCAGGAGCAGTTCTTC. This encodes CASSFGQEQFF.

CDR3 sequence reads: CASSEALAYNEQFF. Here the CDR3 DNA reads TGTGCCAGCAGTGAAGCGCTTGCTTACAATGAGCAGTTCTTC. The chain combines TRBV2 with TRBJ2-1; D is unclear. Germline V gives CDR1 SNHLY, CDR2 FYNNEI. The CDR3 covers 14 residues. Trimming stripped 0 bases from V and 4 bases from J, with 7 bases between.

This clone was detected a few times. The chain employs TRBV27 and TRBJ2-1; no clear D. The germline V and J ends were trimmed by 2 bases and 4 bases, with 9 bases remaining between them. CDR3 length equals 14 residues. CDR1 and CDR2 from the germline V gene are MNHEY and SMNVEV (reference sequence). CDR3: CASSLGQEYNEQFF. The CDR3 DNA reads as TGTGCCAGCAGTTTAGGGCAGGAATACAATGAGCAGTTCTTC.

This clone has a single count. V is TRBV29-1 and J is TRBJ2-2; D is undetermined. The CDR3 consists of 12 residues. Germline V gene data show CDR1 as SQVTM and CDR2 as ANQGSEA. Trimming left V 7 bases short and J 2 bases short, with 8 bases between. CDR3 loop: CSGEYNTGELFF. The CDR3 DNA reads TGCAGCGGCGAATATAACACCGGGGAGCTGTTTTTT.

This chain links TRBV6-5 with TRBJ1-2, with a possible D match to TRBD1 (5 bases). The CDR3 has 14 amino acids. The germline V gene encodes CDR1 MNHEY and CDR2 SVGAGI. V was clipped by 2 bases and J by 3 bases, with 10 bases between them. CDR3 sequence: CASSYGASYYGYTF. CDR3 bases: TGTGCCAGCAGTTACGGGGCCTCATACTATGGCTACACCTTC.

The CDR3, as DNA: TGTGCCAGCAGCTTAATTGGCTCAAAGGGGGATACGCAGTATTTT. This translates into CASSLIGSKGDTQYF. The chain carries TRBV7-3 and TRBJ2-3, with D tentatively TRBD1 (5 bases). The germline V and J ends were trimmed by 1 base and 6 bases, with 14 bases remaining between them. CDR1 and CDR2 (germline): SGHTA, FQGTGA. CDR3 size: 15 residues.

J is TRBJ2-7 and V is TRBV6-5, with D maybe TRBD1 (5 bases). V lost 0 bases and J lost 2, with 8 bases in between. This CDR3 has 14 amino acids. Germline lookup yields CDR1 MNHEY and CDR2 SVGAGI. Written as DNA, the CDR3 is TGTGCCAGCAGTTACTCAGGGGAAGCCTACGAGCAGTACTTC. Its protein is CASSYSGEAYEQYF.

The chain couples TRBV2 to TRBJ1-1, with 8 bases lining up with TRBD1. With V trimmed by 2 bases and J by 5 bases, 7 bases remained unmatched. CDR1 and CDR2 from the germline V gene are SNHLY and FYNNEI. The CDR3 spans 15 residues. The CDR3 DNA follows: TGTGCCAGCAGTGAAACTGGACAGGGTGATACTGAAGCTTTCTTT. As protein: CASSETGQGDTEAFF.

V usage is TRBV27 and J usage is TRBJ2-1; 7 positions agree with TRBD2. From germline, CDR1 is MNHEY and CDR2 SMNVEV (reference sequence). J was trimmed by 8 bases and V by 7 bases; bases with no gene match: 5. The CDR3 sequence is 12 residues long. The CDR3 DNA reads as TGTGCCAGCACAGACGGGGGGTATGAGCAGTTCTTC. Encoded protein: CASTDGGYEQFF.

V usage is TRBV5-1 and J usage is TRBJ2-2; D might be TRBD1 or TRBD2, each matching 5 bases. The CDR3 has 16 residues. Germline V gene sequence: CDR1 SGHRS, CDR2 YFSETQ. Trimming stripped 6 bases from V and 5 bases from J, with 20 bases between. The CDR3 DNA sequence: TGCGCCAGCACTGGGGCGCGGTTAGGCGGGACCGGGGAGCTGTTTTTT. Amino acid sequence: CASTGARLGGTGELFF.

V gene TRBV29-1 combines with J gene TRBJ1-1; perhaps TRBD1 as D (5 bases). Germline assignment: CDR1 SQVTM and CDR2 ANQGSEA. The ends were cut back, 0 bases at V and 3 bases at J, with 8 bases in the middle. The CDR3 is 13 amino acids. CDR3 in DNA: TGCAGCGTTGAAGATCTGGGGGACACTGAAGCTTTCTTT. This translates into CSVEDLGDTEAFF.

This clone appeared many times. In DNA form, the CDR3 reads TGCGCCAGCAGCCAAGATCTTGCGACAGGGTGGAAGACCCAGTACTTC. It specifies CASSQDLATGWKTQYF. The chain joins TRBV4-3 to TRBJ2-5, with TRBD1 identical over 7 bases. Germline CDR1 LGHNA, CDR2 YSLEER. This CDR3 contains 16 residues. J was trimmed by 6 bases and V by 0 bases; bases with no gene match: 10.

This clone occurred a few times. CDR3 nucleotide sequence: TGTGCCAGCAGCGGCAGGACAGGGGAGACACAAGATACGCAGTATTTT. Translation: CASSGRTGETQDTQYF. The rearrangement uses TRBV2 and TRBJ2-3, with TRBD1 matching 9 bases. Germline-derived CDR1 and CDR2 are SNHLY and FYNNEI. J was trimmed by 5 bases and V by 6 bases; bases with no gene match: 12. The CDR3 loop spans 16 amino acids. Variable domain in full (rest from reference TRBV2 and TRBJ2-3): EPEVTQTPSHQVTQMGQEVILRCVPISNHLYFYWYRQILGQKVEFLVSFYNNEISEKSEIFDDQFSVERPDGSNFTLKIRSTKLEDSAMYFCASSGRTGETQDTQYFGPGTRLTVL.

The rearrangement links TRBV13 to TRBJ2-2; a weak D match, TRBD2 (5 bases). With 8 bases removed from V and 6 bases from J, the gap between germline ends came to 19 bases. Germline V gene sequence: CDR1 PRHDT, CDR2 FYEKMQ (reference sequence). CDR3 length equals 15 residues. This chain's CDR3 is CASLRSAVGSGELFF. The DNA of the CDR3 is TGTGCCAGCTTACGATCAGCGGTGGGTTCCGGGGAGCTGTTTTTT.

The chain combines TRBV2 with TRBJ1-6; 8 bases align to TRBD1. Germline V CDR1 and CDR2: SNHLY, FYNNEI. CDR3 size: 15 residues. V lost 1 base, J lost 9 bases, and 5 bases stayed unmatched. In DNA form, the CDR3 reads TGTGCCAGCAGTGAAGGACAGGGGAGCAGTTCACCCCTCCACTTT. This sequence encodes CASSEGQGSSSPLHF.

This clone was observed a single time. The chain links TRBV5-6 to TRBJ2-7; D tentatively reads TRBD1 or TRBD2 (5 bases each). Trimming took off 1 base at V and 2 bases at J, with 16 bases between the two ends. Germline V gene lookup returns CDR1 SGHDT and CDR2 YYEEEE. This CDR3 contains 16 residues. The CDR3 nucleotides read TGTGCCAGCAGCTTGAATGGCTGGGGGAGCGCCTACGAGCAGTACTTC. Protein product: CASSLNGWGSAYEQYF.

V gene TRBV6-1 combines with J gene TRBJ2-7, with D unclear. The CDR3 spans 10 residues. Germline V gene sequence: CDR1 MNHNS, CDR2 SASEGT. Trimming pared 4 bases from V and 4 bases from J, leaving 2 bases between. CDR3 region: CASSVYEQYF. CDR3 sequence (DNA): TGTGCCAGCAGTGTTTACGAGCAGTACTTC.